This passage covers 31 T cell receptor beta chains from one sample sequenced in a study of T cell responses to AZD1222 COVID-19 vaccine. Clones were read by immunoSEQ multiplex PCR, and TCRdb kept only the in-frame ones, dropping some. The top ten hold 4% to 5.5% of the sample, which has about 130,000 clones, roughly 88% seen once. The source material was peripheral blood, sampled on day 0 of MenACWY control vaccination. The source of these receptors is an adult in good health.

The chain links TRBV24-1 to TRBJ2-3, with D tentatively TRBD1 (6 bases). The germline CDR1 and CDR2 sequences are KGHDR and SFDVKD. The CDR3 spans 16 residues. Trimming removed 4 bases at V and 4 bases at J, with 17 bases between. The DNA of the CDR3 is TGTGCCACCAGTGACTCCGGGACACTTACCCCAGATACGCAGTATTTT. It yields the protein CATSDSGTLTPDTQYF.

The chain carries TRBV5-1 and TRBJ1-3; the match to TRBD1 covers 7 bases. With 5 bases clipped from V and 2 bases from J, the junction kept 4 bases outside the gene matches. The CDR3 loop spans 14 amino acids. Germline V lookup: CDR1 SGHRS, CDR2 YFSETQ. This CDR3 reads CASSPGQAGNTIYF. The CDR3 DNA follows: TGCGCCAGCAGTCCCGGACAGGCTGGAAACACCATATATTTT. Complete variable domain (other parts from reference TRBV5-1 and TRBJ1-3): KAGVTQTPRYLIKTRGQQVTLSCSPISGHRSVSWYQQTPGQGLQFLFEYFSETQRNKGNFPGRFSGRQFSNSRSEMNVSTLELGDSALYLCASSPGQAGNTIYFGEGSWLTVV.

In its sample, this clone was seen a few times. V usage is TRBV11-2 and J usage is TRBJ1-2; no clear D gene. Looked up from germline, CDR1 is SGHAT and CDR2 is FQNNGV. This CDR3 region has 15 residues. The V end was cut by 5 bases, the J end by 5 bases, with 18 bases between. The DNA of the CDR3 is TGTGCCAGCAGCCATGGGGTCGGGGTACGGTATGGCTACACCTTC. It specifies CASSHGVGVRYGYTF. Variable domain in full (rest from reference TRBV11-2 and TRBJ1-2): EAGVAQSPRYKIIEKRQSVAFWCNPISGHATLYWYQQILGQGPKLLIQFQNNGVVDDSQLPKDRFSAERLKGVDSTLKIQPAKLEDSAVYLCASSHGVGVRYGYTFGSGTRLTVV.

This rearrangement joins TRBV5-1 to TRBJ2-7, with 7 bases matching TRBD2. V was clipped by 2 bases and J by 3 bases; unmatched bases: 5. This CDR3 comprises 14 residues. Germline values: CDR1 SGHRS, CDR2 YFSETQ. The CDR3 DNA reads as TGCGCCAGCAGCTTCGGCGGGAGTGTCTACGAGCAGTACTTC. Its protein product is CASSFGGSVYEQYF.

In its sample, this clone was seen a few times. V usage is TRBV28 and J usage is TRBJ1-1; no clear D gene. The CDR3 is made up of 13 amino acids. The V and J ends lost 7 bases and 1 base respectively, with 10 bases between them. The germline CDR1 and CDR2 sequences are MDHEN and SYDVKM. In DNA, the CDR3 is TGTGCCAGCAATTGGCTCCCGAACACTGAAGCTTTCTTT. Protein product: CASNWLPNTEAFF. Complete variable domain (other parts from reference TRBV28 and TRBJ1-1): DVKVTQSSRYLVKRTGEKVFLECVQDMDHENMFWYRQDPGLGLRLIYFSYDVKMKEKGDIPEGYSVSREKKERFSLILESASTNQTSMYLCASNWLPNTEAFFGQGTRLTVV.

V usage is TRBV7-2 and J usage is TRBJ2-1; D gene unclear. The CDR3 extends over 15 amino acids. The ends were cut back, 5 bases at V and 0 bases at J, with 11 bases in the middle. CDR1 SGHTA and CDR2 FQGNSA come from the germline V gene. DNA for the CDR3: TGTGCCAGCAGCGCCATAAAAAGCTCCTACAATGAGCAGTTCTTC. Encoded protein: CASSAIKSSYNEQFF.

This chain links TRBV6-4 with TRBJ2-1; TRBD2 agrees at 9 bases. The CDR3 spans 15 residues. Trimming took 6 bases from V and 2 from J; bases not matched to a gene: 5. Germline V gene data show CDR1 as MRHNA and CDR2 as SNTAGT. In nucleotides, the CDR3 is TGTGCCAGCAGGCCTAGCGGGGACACCTACAATGAGCAGTTCTTC. This codes for CASRPSGDTYNEQFF.

The CDR3 DNA follows: TGTGCCACCCCGTACGGGGGTGACACCGGGGAGCTGTTTTTT. It is translated as CATPYGGDTGELFF. The chain links TRBV7-9 to TRBJ2-2; D possibly corresponds to TRBD2 (6 bases). The V gene lost 10 bases and the J gene lost 3 bases, with 15 bases spanning the gap. The germline V gene encodes CDR1 SEHNR and CDR2 FQNEAQ (reference sequence). The CDR3 is 14 residues long.

This chain links TRBV6-5 with TRBJ1-5; D ambiguous. The CDR3 loop spans 14 amino acids. Trimming removed 6 bases at V and 6 bases at J, with 15 bases between. Germline CDR1 and CDR2: MNHEY and SVGAGI. Here the CDR3 reads CASRIGVTIQPQHF. The CDR3 DNA follows: TGTGCCAGCAGGATTGGAGTTACGATTCAGCCCCAGCATTTT.

The sample holds a few counts of this clone. J is TRBJ2-3 and V is TRBV4-2, with 15 bases fitting TRBD2. V was clipped by 4 bases and J by 2 bases; unmatched bases: 22. Germline V CDR1 and CDR2: LGHNA, YNFKEQ. The CDR3 sequence is 23 residues long. Here the CDR3 reads CASSRTGTSGGSMGRTLTDTQYF. The CDR3 region has the DNA TGTGCCAGCAGCCGCACCGGGACTAGCGGGGGGTCGATGGGTCGAACTCTCACAGATACGCAGTATTTT.

This chain links TRBV12-3 or TRBV12-4 with TRBJ2-5; no firm D call. Trimming stripped 5 bases from V and 1 base from J, with 8 bases between. The CDR3 has 13 residues. The CDR3 reads CASSGSTQETQYF. Here the CDR3 DNA reads TGTGCCAGCAGTGGAAGTACCCAAGAGACCCAGTACTTC.

The chain couples TRBV11-2 to TRBJ2-2; tentatively, D is TRBD1 or TRBD2 (6 bases each). The CDR3 covers 14 residues. Trimming cost V 10 bases and J 5 bases, with 17 bases left between them. CDR1 and CDR2 from the germline V gene are SGHAT and FQNNGV. CDR3 DNA: TGTGCCACCCGGCCGGGGGCCAATACCGGGGAGCTGTTTTTT. Translation: CATRPGANTGELFF.

The rearrangement uses TRBV28 and TRBJ1-2; the D gene is possibly TRBD1 (5 bases). The germline V gene encodes CDR1 MDHEN and CDR2 SYDVKM. The CDR3 spans 13 residues. Trimming left V 6 bases short and J 4 bases short, with 12 bases between. The CDR3 DNA reads as TGTGCCAGCAGCCCAGGGTATATCTATGGCTACACCTTC. It translates to CASSPGYIYGYTF.

The chain links TRBV29-1 to TRBJ2-5; 10 positions match TRBD1. Looked up from germline, CDR1 is SQVTM and CDR2 is ANQGSEA. Losses at the gene ends were 5 bases for V and 4 bases for J; bases not matched to a gene: 7. The CDR3 is 14 amino acids. The DNA of the CDR3 is TGCAGCGTTACGCCGGGACAGGGGCCAGAGACCCAGTACTTC. Its protein product is CSVTPGQGPETQYF.

CDR3 protein: CASRKTVNTEAFF. In DNA, the CDR3 is TGTGCCAGCAGGAAGACAGTGAACACTGAAGCTTTCTTT. This chain links TRBV7-3 with TRBJ1-1; the D gene is possibly TRBD1 (5 bases). CDR1 is SGHTA and CDR2 is FQGTGA in the germline V gene. The CDR3 length is 13 residues. Trimming removed 6 bases from V and 0 bases from J, with 8 bases in between.

V is TRBV7-8 and J is TRBJ2-1; possibly TRBD2 for D (5 bases). With 6 bases removed from V and 8 bases from J, the gap between germline ends came to 17 bases. The CDR3 extends over 14 amino acids. Germline-derived CDR1 and CDR2 are SGHVS and FQNEAQ. DNA of the CDR3: TGTGCCAGCAGTCCTTCTGAGGGCAGCGATGAGCAGTTCTTC. Translation gives CASSPSEGSDEQFF. The full variable domain, completed using reference TRBV7-8 and TRBJ2-1, is GAGVSQSPRYKVAKRGQDVALRCDPISGHVSLFWYQQALGQGPEFLTYFQNEAQLDKSGLPSDRFFAERPEGSVSTLKIQRTQQEDSAVYLCASSPSEGSDEQFFGPGTRLTVL.

V usage is TRBV6-4 and J usage is TRBJ2-7; 11 nucleotides align to TRBD1. The CDR3 totals 16 residues. V was pared by 2 bases and J by 3 bases, with 6 bases of the junction left unmatched. CDR1 and CDR2 from the germline V gene are MRHNA and SNTAGT. The CDR3 is CASSDLAGTGGYEQYF. The CDR3 region has the DNA TGTGCCAGCAGTGACCTAGCCGGGACAGGGGGCTACGAGCAGTACTTC.

The rearrangement joins TRBV11-2 to TRBJ2-7; weak D call: TRBD2 (5 bases). V was shortened by 1 base and J by 6 bases, with 10 bases between the two germline ends. The CDR3 is 13 amino acids. Germline V gene lookup returns CDR1 SGHAT and CDR2 FQNNGV. The CDR3 here is CASSLAEGTEQYV. The CDR3 DNA is TGTGCCAGCAGCTTAGCTGAGGGAACCGAGCAGTACGTC.

This chain joins TRBV3-1 (or the pseudogene TRBV3-2) and TRBJ1-6; D perhaps matches TRBD1 (5 bases). CDR3 length: 17 residues. Germline V gene sequence: CDR1 LGHDT, CDR2 YNNKEL (reference sequence). Trimming pared 2 bases from V and 8 bases from J, leaving 19 bases between. The CDR3 reads CASSQNPRQRLDSPLHF. As DNA, the CDR3 is TGTGCCAGCAGCCAAAACCCCCGACAGCGGCTAGATTCACCCCTCCACTTT.

This clone was counted a single time. J is TRBJ1-3 and V is TRBV23-1, with a weak D call TRBD1 (6 bases). TRBV23-1 is reported as an ORF; its role is uncertain. Trimming removed 0 bases at V and 0 bases at J, with 15 bases between. The CDR3 sequence is 18 residues long. The CDR3, as DNA: TGCGCCAGCAGTCAATCGTTGGGCAGGGGCTTCTCTGGAAACACCATATATTTT. The encoded protein is CASSQSLGRGFSGNTIYF.

V and J are TRBV20-1 and TRBJ1-2, with D unclear. This CDR3 is built from 11 residues. The germline V gene encodes CDR1 DFQATT and CDR2 SNEGSKA (reference sequence). V dropped 4 bases and J dropped 5 bases, with 8 bases sitting between them. The CDR3 DNA follows: TGCAGTGCTATGTCTCCGTATGGCTACACCTTC. Residues: CSAMSPYGYTF.

The rearrangement links TRBV5-1 to TRBJ2-4; a weak D match, TRBD2 (6 bases). The CDR3 loop spans 15 amino acids. V lost 1 base to trimming and J lost 8 bases, with 16 bases between them. Germline V gene sequence: CDR1 SGHRS, CDR2 YFSETQ. CDR3 DNA sequence: TGCGCCAGCAGCTTGAACCAGGGAGGCGGGTACATTCAGTACTTC. Protein sequence: CASSLNQGGGYIQYF.

Here the CDR3 DNA reads TGTGCCAGCAGCTTAGACAGGGGGCTAGGGACTGAAGCTTTCTTT. It is translated as CASSLDRGLGTEAFF. The chain is built from TRBV7-2 and TRBJ1-1; 9 bases are shared with TRBD1. V lost 1 base to trimming and J lost 5 bases; unmatched junction nucleotides: 5. In germline, CDR1 is SGHTA, CDR2 FQGNSA. The CDR3 runs to 15 residues. Full variable domain (rest looked up from reference TRBV7-2 and TRBJ1-1): GAGVSQSPSNKVTEKGKDVELRCDPISGHTALYWYRQSLGQGLEFLIYFQGNSAPDKSGLPSDRFSAERTGGSVSTLTIQRTQQEDSAVYLCASSLDRGLGTEAFFGQGTRLTVV.

The genes are TRBV9 and TRBJ2-2; the D gene is possibly TRBD1 (6 bases). CDR3 length: 15 amino acids. V was cut by 1 base and J by 4 bases, with 11 bases left in between. The germline gives CDR1 SGDLS, CDR2 YYNGEE. The DNA of the CDR3 is TGTGCCAGCAGCGTAATCAGGGGCCTCACCGGGGAGCTGTTTTTT. Translated, it gives CASSVIRGLTGELFF. Variable domain in full (rest from reference TRBV9 and TRBJ2-2): DSGVTQTPKHLITATGQRVTLRCSPRSGDLSVYWYQQSLDQGLQFLIQYYNGEERAKGNILERFSAQQFPDLHSELNLSSLELGDSALYFCASSVIRGLTGELFFGEGSRLTVL.

The chain couples TRBV5-6 to TRBJ2-2; TRBD2 might be the D (7 bases). Germline V gene lookup returns CDR1 SGHDT and CDR2 YYEEEE. The germline V and J ends were trimmed by 2 bases and 3 bases, with 11 bases remaining between them. This CDR3 contains 15 residues. The CDR3 sequence: CASSLRGADTGELFF. In DNA, the CDR3 is TGTGCCAGCAGCTTACGGGGGGCGGACACCGGGGAGCTGTTTTTT.

This clone has more than one count but fewer than ten. The chain links TRBV19 to TRBJ1-1, with unresolved D. Between the trimmed V and J ends, which lost 4 bases and 7 bases, there was a span of 13 bases. Looked up from germline, CDR1 is LNHDA and CDR2 is SQIVND (reference sequence). CDR3 length: 13 residues. The CDR3 sequence: CASSTPKTSEAFF. CDR3 nucleotide sequence: TGTGCCAGTAGTACTCCTAAGACTAGTGAAGCTTTCTTT. The variable domain in full, with the rest retrieved from reference TRBV19 and TRBJ1-1, is DGGITQSPKYLFRKEGQNVTLSCEQNLNHDAMYWYRQDPGQGLRLIYYSQIVNDFQKGDIAEGYSVSREKKESFPLTVTSAQKNPTAFYLCASSTPKTSEAFFGQGTRLTVV.

The chain employs TRBV10-3 and TRBJ2-7; D possibly corresponds to TRBD1 (6 bases). Trimming left V 4 bases short and J 2 bases short, with 9 bases between. The CDR3 runs to 13 residues. CDR1 is ENHRY and CDR2 is SYGVKD in the germline V gene. The CDR3 DNA sequence: TGTGCCATCAGTGCAGACAGGACCTACGAGCAGTACTTC. This gives the protein CAISADRTYEQYF.

On this clone itself: One end of the junction fails to match germline, which may point to a read error. The chain combines TRBV18 with TRBJ2-1, with TRBD2 matching 13 bases. This CDR3 spans 16 amino acids. Germline CDR1 KGHSH, CDR2 LQKENI. The CDR3 here is CASSPLAGGSYNEQFF. The CDR3 nucleotides are TGTGCCAGCTCTCCACTAGCGGGAGGGTCCTACAATGAGCAGTTCTTC.

The rearrangement links TRBV2 to TRBJ1-2; 7 bases fit TRBD1. Germline loops: CDR1 SNHLY, CDR2 FYNNEI. Trimming at V came to 6 bases and at J to 2 bases, leaving 6 bases not matched to a gene. CDR3 length equals 14 residues. The CDR3 bases are TGTGCCAGCAGGGGCATGGACAGGAACTATGGCTACACCTTC. It yields the protein CASRGMDRNYGYTF.

V gene TRBV28 combines with J gene TRBJ2-7; 13 bases agree with TRBD2. Germline V CDR1 and CDR2: MDHEN, SYDVKM. The CDR3 consists of 15 residues. V gave up 5 bases and J gave up 2 bases; unmatched junction bases: 3. CDR3 bases: TGTGCCAGCAGTAGAGGGACTAGCGGGGCCTACGAGCAGTACTTC. Translated, it gives CASSRGTSGAYEQYF.

The CDR3 reads CSVPDRGFNNEQFF. CDR3 sequence (DNA): TGCAGCGTTCCCGACAGGGGTTTCAACAATGAGCAGTTCTTC. The chain links TRBV29-1 to TRBJ2-1; 8 bases fit TRBD1. The trim removed 5 bases at V and 5 bases at J, leaving 8 bases unmatched. CDR1 is SQVTM and CDR2 is ANQGSEA in the germline V gene. This CDR3 region has 14 residues.